These T cell receptor beta chains were read from a single sample in a study of blood T cell repertoires in COVID-19. Sequenced by immunoSEQ multiplex PCR; TCRdb stores in-frame clones only, minus some. This table holds 150,000 to 200,000 clones, over 80% found once. Sequenced material: PBMCs or T cells enriched from blood (not recorded which). Source of these receptors: a man aged 70-80 years who had been exposed to COVID-19. Each CDR3 is given with its conserved first and last residue. D genes are given only for firm matches. Expanded clones are given a class, and other clones once, few, many or no size at all.

j_call v_call d_call clone_size cdr3_aa cdr3_nt
TRBJ1-4 TRBV12-3/TRBV12-4 TRBD1 NA CASRRGSQTKLFF TGTGCCAGCCGCAGGGGGTCCCAGACGAAACTGTTTTTT
TRBJ1-2 TRBV19 NA few CASSIDIRDHYGYTF TGTGCCAGTAGTATAGATATACGGGATCATTATGGCTACACCTTC
TRBJ1-2 TRBV5-1 NA NA CASSFDGQGGGYTF TGCGCCAGCAGCTTTGACGGTCAAGGGGGTGGCTACACCTTC
TRBJ2-7 TRBV15 NA NA CATSRDPSSYEQYF TGTGCCACCAGCAGAGATCCGAGCTCCTACGAGCAGTACTTC
TRBJ2-4 TRBV7-9 NA NA CASSFLATLAKNIQYF TGTGCCAGCAGCTTTCTGGCGACTCTAGCCAAAAACATTCAGTACTTC
TRBJ2-5 TRBV15 TRBD2 NA CATSRLTSGGQETQYF TGTGCCACCAGCAGACTAACGAGCGGGGGGCAAGAGACCCAGTACTTC
TRBJ2-7 TRBV10-1 TRBD2 NA CASSEGTAGGFEQYF TGCGCCAGCAGTGAGGGGACAGCGGGAGGCTTTGAGCAGTACTTC
TRBJ2-1 TRBV6-2/TRBV6-3 TRBD1 NA CASNPGQGKVYNEQFF TGTGCCAGCAACCCAGGACAGGGAAAGGTGTACAATGAGCAGTTCTTC
TRBJ1-2 TRBV5-1 TRBD1 NA CASSTTGGNYGYTF TGCGCCAGCAGCACTACAGGGGGGAACTATGGCTACACCTTC
TRBJ1-2 TRBV5-1 TRBD1 NA CASSVALGGAGYGYTF TGCGCCAGCAGCGTAGCGTTAGGGGGCGCGGGCTATGGCTACACCTTC
TRBJ1-2 TRBV1 NA NA CTSSLRERSNYGYTF TGCACCAGCAGCCTAAGGGAGAGATCTAACTATGGCTACACCTTC
TRBJ1-5 TRBV5-1 NA NA CASSLGQVINQPQHF TGCGCCAGCAGCTTGGGACAGGTTATCAATCAGCCCCAGCATTTT
TRBJ1-1 TRBV3-1/TRBV3-2 TRBD1 NA CASSHLGQGNTEAFF TGTGCCAGCAGCCACTTAGGACAGGGAAACACTGAAGCTTTCTTT
TRBJ2-1 TRBV28 TRBD2 few CASMREGYNEQFF TGTGCCAGCATGAGGGAGGGGTACAATGAGCAGTTCTTC
TRBJ1-6 TRBV28 NA NA CASSLRGQSSYNSPLHF TGTGCCAGCAGTTTAAGAGGTCAGAGCTCCTATAATTCACCCCTCCACTTT
TRBJ1-1 TRBV4-3 TRBD1 few CASSQTPGTGASEAFF TGCGCCAGCAGCCAGACTCCCGGGACAGGGGCTAGTGAAGCTTTCTTT
TRBJ1-6 TRBV7-2 TRBD1 NA CASSPGTGTYNSPLHF TGTGCCAGCAGCCCTGGGACAGGGACCTATAATTCACCCCTCCACTTT
TRBJ1-3 TRBV18 NA NA CASSPPTPRPGNTIYF TGTGCCAGCTCACCCCCCACGCCGCGTCCTGGAAACACCATATATTTT
TRBJ2-5 TRBV28 NA NA CASSFTRLETQYF TGTGCCAGCAGCTTTACTAGACTGGAGACCCAGTACTTC
TRBJ2-3 TRBV7-2 NA NA CASSGSPTDTQYF TGTGCCAGCAGCGGGAGCCCCACAGATACGCAGTATTTT
TRBJ1-1 TRBV28 NA NA CASLQGYTEAFF TGTGCCAGTTTACAGGGCTACACTGAAGCTTTCTTT
TRBJ2-1 TRBV24-1 TRBD2 NA CATSDLGLAGEVEQFF TGTGCCACCAGTGACCTCGGGCTAGCGGGAGAGGTTGAGCAGTTCTTC
TRBJ1-2 TRBV6-5 NA NA CASRETNRDGYTF TGTGCCAGCAGAGAGACAAACAGGGATGGCTACACCTTC
TRBJ1-1 TRBV7-2 NA NA CASSSGLVNTEAFF TGTGCCAGCAGCTCAGGGTTGGTGAACACTGAAGCTTTCTTT
TRBJ1-6 TRBV3-1/TRBV3-2 NA NA CASSQDAGFSPLHF TGTGCCAGCAGCCAAGATGCCGGGTTCTCACCCCTCCACTTT
TRBJ2-7 TRBV5-6 NA NA CASSLGQLYEQYF TGTGCCAGCAGCTTGGGACAGCTCTACGAGCAGTACTTC
TRBJ2-7 TRBV28 TRBD1 NA CASSLFKRTGRSYEQYF TGTGCCAGCAGTTTATTCAAACGGACAGGCCGCTCCTACGAGCAGTACTTC
TRBJ1-2 TRBV6-5 TRBD1 NA CASRRQGPGDYGYTF TGTGCCAGCAGGCGACAGGGGCCCGGGGACTATGGCTACACCTTC
TRBJ1-6 TRBV21-1 NA NA CASRKALRDRASPLHF TGTGCCAGCAGAAAAGCCCTCCGGGACAGGGCCTCACCCCTCCACTTT
TRBJ1-2 TRBV3-1/TRBV3-2 TRBD1 NA CASSLSGQGDGYTF TGTGCCAGCAGCCTTTCGGGACAGGGGGATGGCTACACCTTC
TRBJ2-7 TRBV20-1 NA NA CSAAMAYEQYF TGCAGTGCTGCGATGGCCTACGAGCAGTACTTC
TRBJ1-2 TRBV7-2 TRBD1 few CASSLNGQDNYGYTF TGTGCCAGCAGCTTGAACGGACAGGATAACTATGGCTACACCTTC
TRBJ2-1 TRBV5-1 NA NA CASSLGLGSGDEQFF TGCGCCAGCAGCTTGGGATTAGGATCAGGCGATGAGCAGTTCTTC
TRBJ1-1 TRBV7-8 NA few CASTSRGGGRNTEAFF TGTGCCAGCACCTCTAGAGGGGGTGGGAGGAACACTGAAGCTTTCTTT
TRBJ1-1 TRBV19 NA NA CASSISGVMATEAFF TGTGCCAGTAGTATATCAGGGGTGATGGCCACTGAAGCTTTCTTT
TRBJ1-4 TRBV19 NA NA CASSIAQGPNEKLFF TGTGCCAGTAGTATAGCACAGGGTCCTAATGAAAAACTGTTTTTT
TRBJ1-2 TRBV15 NA NA CATSSEVGGYTF TGTGCCACCAGCTCAGAGGTGGGTGGCTACACCTTC
TRBJ1-4 TRBV3-1/TRBV3-2 TRBD1 NA CASSQDKYGTVVATNEKLFF TGTGCCAGCAGCCAAGATAAATATGGGACAGTTGTTGCAACTAATGAAAAACTGTTTTTT
TRBJ2-7 TRBV2 NA NA CASSELAIEQYF TGTGCCAGCAGTGAGTTAGCCATCGAGCAGTACTTC
TRBJ1-4 TRBV25-1 TRBD1 NA CASTQTGDAEKLFF TGTGCCAGCACCCAAACAGGGGACGCCGAAAAACTGTTTTTT
TRBJ1-1 TRBV19 NA NA CASSATMNTEAFF TGTGCCAGTAGTGCGACTATGAACACTGAAGCTTTCTTT
TRBJ2-6 TRBV9 NA NA CASSVVANPSGANVLTF TGTGCCAGCAGCGTAGTGGCCAACCCCTCTGGGGCCAACGTCCTGACTTTC
TRBJ1-1 TRBV19 TRBD1 NA CASSIWDSLDEAFF TGTGCCAGTAGTATATGGGACAGCCTAGATGAAGCTTTCTTT